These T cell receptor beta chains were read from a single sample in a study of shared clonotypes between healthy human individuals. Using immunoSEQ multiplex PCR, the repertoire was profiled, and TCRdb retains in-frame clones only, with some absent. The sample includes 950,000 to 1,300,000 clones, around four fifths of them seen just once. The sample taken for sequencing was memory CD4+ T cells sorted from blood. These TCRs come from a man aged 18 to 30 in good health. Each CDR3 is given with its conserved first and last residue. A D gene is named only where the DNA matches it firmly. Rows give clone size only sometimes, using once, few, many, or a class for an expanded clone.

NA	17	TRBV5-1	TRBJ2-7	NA	CASSLGFGKQPPYEQYF	TGCGCCAGCAGCTTGGGATTCGGGAAGCAACCGCCCTACGAGCAGTACTTC
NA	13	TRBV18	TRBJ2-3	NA	CASSPISTDTQYF	TGTGCCAGCTCACCAATTTCCACAGATACGCAGTATTTT
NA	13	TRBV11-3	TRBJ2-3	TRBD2	CASSLRETDTQYF	TGTGCCAGCAGCTTGCGGGAGACAGATACGCAGTATTTT
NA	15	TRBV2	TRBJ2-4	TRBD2	CASSERRGETNIQYF	TGTGCCAGCAGCGAAAGGCGGGGGGAGACCAACATTCAGTACTTC
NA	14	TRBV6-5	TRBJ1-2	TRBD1	CASTQTQGARGYTF	TGTGCCAGCACCCAAACACAGGGGGCGAGAGGCTACACCTTC
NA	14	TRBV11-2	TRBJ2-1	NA	CASSLFAGNNEQFF	TGTGCCAGCAGCTTATTTGCGGGGAACAATGAGCAGTTCTTC
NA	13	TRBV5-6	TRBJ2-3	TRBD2	CASRSGGADTQYF	TGTGCCAGCAGGTCCGGGGGGGCAGATACGCAGTATTTT
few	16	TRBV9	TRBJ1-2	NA	CASSFQGGYGTSGYTF	TGTGCCAGCAGCTTTCAAGGGGGTTACGGGACTTCGGGCTACACCTTC
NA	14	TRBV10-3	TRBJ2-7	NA	CAISDRVSSYEQYF	TGTGCCATCAGTGACAGGGTTAGCTCCTACGAGCAGTACTTC
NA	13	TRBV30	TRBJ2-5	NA	CACSGGGSETQYF	TGTGCCTGTTCCGGGGGCGGGTCGGAGACCCAGTACTTC
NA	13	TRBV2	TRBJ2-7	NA	CASSVYGTLEQYF	TGTGCCAGCAGTGTCTATGGGACCTTAGAGCAGTACTTC
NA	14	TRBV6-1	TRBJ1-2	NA	CASSREHSNYGYTF	TGTGCCAGCAGCCGGGAACATTCTAACTATGGCTACACCTTC
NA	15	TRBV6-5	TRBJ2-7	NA	CASRRGIQGFYEQYF	TGTGCCAGCAGGAGGGGGATCCAGGGATTCTACGAGCAGTACTTC
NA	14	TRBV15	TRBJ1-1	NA	CATSKVGGNTEAFF	TGTGCCACCAGCAAGGTAGGGGGGAACACTGAAGCTTTCTTT
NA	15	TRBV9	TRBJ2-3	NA	CASSVRGRDTDTQYF	TGTGCCAGCAGCGTAAGAGGCAGGGACACAGATACGCAGTATTTT
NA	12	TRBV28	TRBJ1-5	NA	CASRGPGWPQHF	TGTGCCAGCAGGGGACCGGGGTGGCCCCAGCATTTT
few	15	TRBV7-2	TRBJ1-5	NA	CASSFDGGLNQPQHF	TGTGCCAGCAGCTTTGACGGGGGCTTGAATCAGCCCCAGCATTTT
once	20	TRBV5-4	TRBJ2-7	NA	CASGLTRGSFGTPVSYEQYF	TGTGCCAGCGGACTGACCAGGGGATCGTTCGGGACACCCGTCTCCTACGAGCAGTACTTC
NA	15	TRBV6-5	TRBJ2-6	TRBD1	CASRTGAAGANVLTF	TGTGCCAGCAGGACAGGGGCGGCGGGGGCCAACGTCCTGACTTTC
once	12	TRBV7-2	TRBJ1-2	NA	CASSPDSYGYTF	TGTGCCAGCAGCCCGGACAGCTATGGCTACACCTTC
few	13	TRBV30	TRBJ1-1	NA	CAWSVGANTEAFF	TGTGCCTGGAGTGTAGGAGCCAACACTGAAGCTTTCTTT
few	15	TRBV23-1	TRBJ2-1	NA	CATNASGSSYNEQFF	TGCGCCACAAATGCCTCCGGGAGCTCCTACAATGAGCAGTTCTTC
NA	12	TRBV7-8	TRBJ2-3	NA	CASSLRWDTQYF	TGTGCCAGCAGCTTAAGATGGGATACGCAGTATTTT
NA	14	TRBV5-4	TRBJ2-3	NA	CASSLAQLKDTQYF	TGTGCCAGCAGCTTGGCCCAGCTCAAGGATACGCAGTATTTT
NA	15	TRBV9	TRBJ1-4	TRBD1	CASSPREGATEKLFF	TGTGCCAGCAGCCCTAGGGAGGGGGCGACTGAAAAACTGTTTTTT
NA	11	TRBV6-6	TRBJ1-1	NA	CASSNTREAFF	TGTGCCAGCAGTAACACACGAGAAGCTTTCTTT
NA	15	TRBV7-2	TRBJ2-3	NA	CASSPFSTSTDTQYF	TGTGCCAGCAGTCCGTTTTCCACTAGCACAGATACGCAGTATTTT
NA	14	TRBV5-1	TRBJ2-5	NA	CASSLGAAQETQYF	TGCGCCAGCAGCTTGGGTGCGGCCCAAGAGACCCAGTACTTC
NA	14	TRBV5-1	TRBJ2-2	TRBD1	CASRPGQGNGELFF	TGCGCCAGCAGACCGGGACAGGGGAACGGGGAGCTGTTTTTT
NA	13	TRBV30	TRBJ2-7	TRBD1	CAWTRDRQNEQYF	TGTGCCTGGACCAGGGACAGACAAAACGAGCAGTACTTC
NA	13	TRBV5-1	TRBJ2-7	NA	CASSLTTSYEQYF	TGCGCCAGCAGCTTAACAACTAGTTACGAGCAGTACTTC
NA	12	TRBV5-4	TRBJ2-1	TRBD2	CASSFWEGEQFF	TGTGCCAGCAGCTTCTGGGAGGGTGAGCAGTTCTTC
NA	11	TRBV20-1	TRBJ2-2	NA	CSAVSAGELFF	TGCAGTGCGGTTTCCGCCGGGGAGCTGTTTTTT
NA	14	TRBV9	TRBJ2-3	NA	CASSPESSTDTQYF	TGTGCCAGCAGCCCAGAGAGCAGCACAGATACGCAGTATTTT
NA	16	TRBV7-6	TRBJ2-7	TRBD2	CASSFQSGGNSYEQYF	TGTGCCAGCAGCTTCCAATCGGGAGGGAACTCCTACGAGCAGTACTTC
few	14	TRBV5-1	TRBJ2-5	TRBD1	CASSLDRGQETQYF	TGCGCCAGCAGCTTGGACAGGGGCCAAGAGACCCAGTACTTC
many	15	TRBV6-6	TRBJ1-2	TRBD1	CASSYPGTGRDGYTF	TGTGCCAGCAGTTACCCCGGGACAGGTAGAGATGGCTACACCTTC
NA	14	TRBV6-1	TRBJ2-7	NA	CASSVELQTYEQYF	TGTGCCAGCAGTGTTGAACTCCAGACCTACGAGCAGTACTTC
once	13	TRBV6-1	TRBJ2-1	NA	CASSDPQVNEQFF	TGTGCCAGCAGTGACCCCCAAGTGAATGAGCAGTTCTTC
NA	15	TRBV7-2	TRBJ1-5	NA	CASSLFASSDQPQHF	TGTGCCAGCAGCTTATTTGCGAGTTCGGATCAGCCCCAGCATTTT
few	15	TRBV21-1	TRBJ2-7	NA	CASNSREHATYEQYF	TGTGCCAGCAACTCCAGGGAGCACGCGACCTACGAGCAGTACTTC
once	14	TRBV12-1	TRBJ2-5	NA	CASSLPTNPETQYF	TGTGCCAGCAGCCTTCCCACAAACCCAGAGACCCAGTACTTC
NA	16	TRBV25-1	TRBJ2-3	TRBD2	CASSAGLAGRTDTQYF	TGTGCCAGCAGCGCTGGACTAGCGGGAAGGACAGATACGCAGTATTTT
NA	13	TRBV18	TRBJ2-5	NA	CASSPWTQETQYF	TGTGCCAGCTCCCCCTGGACCCAAGAGACCCAGTACTTC
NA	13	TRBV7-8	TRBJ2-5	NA	CASSLGLLETQYF	TGTGCCAGCAGCTTAGGGCTGCTGGAGACCCAGTACTTC
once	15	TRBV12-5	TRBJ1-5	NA	CASGAFLAGSQPQHF	TGTGCTAGTGGGGCATTCCTTGCGGGGAGTCAGCCCCAGCATTTT
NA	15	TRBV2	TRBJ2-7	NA	CASSEEGQGNYEQYF	TGTGCCAGCAGTGAAGAGGGTCAGGGCAACTACGAGCAGTACTTC
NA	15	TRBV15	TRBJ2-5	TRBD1	CATSRGQGRQETQYF	TGTGCCACCAGCCGGGGACAGGGGCGTCAAGAGACCCAGTACTTC
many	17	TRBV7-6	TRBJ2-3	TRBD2	CASSLRGGGRLGDTQYF	TGTGCCAGCAGCTTACGGGGGGGCGGGAGGCTCGGAGATACGCAGTATTTT
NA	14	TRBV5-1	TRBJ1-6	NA	CASKPGPNNSPLHF	TGCGCCAGCAAACCGGGACCTAATAATTCACCCCTCCACTTT
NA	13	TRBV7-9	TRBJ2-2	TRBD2	CASSLADTGELFF	TGTGCCAGCAGTCTAGCGGATACCGGGGAGCTGTTTTTT
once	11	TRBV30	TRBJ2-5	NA	CAWSSGETQYF	TGTGCCTGGAGTAGCGGCGAGACCCAGTACTTC
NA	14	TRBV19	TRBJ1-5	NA	CASSILGPNQPQHF	TGTGCCAGTAGTATCTTAGGACCCAATCAGCCCCAGCATTTT